The rows below give T cell receptor beta chains drawn from one sample of a study of CD8+ T cells in alopecia areata. TCRdb keeps only in-frame clones here, not all; method: immunoSEQ multiplex PCR. This sample yields about 5,500 clones, of which just over 60% are seen a single time; 11% belongs to the top ten. This specimen consisted of skin, obtained at week 0. The receptor set was obtained from a human donor with alopecia areata. CDR3s include the opening cysteine and the closing phenylalanine or tryptophan. Fields, in order: clone size, V gene, J gene, D gene, CDR3 protein, CDR3 DNA. D genes are given only for firm matches. Clone size is stated in some rows and not others, as once, few, many or a class when expanded.

size: few
V: TRBV5-4
J: TRBJ2-1
D: TRBD1
CDR3: CASRPEQGAGNEQFF
DNA: TGTGCCAGCAGACCCGAACAGGGGGCGGGCAATGAGCAGTTCTTC

size: -
V: TRBV27
J: TRBJ2-5
D: TRBD2
CDR3: CASSPTSGGVLAETQYF
DNA: TGTGCCAGCAGTCCGACTAGCGGGGGGGTTTTGGCGGAGACCCAGTACTTC

size: -
V: TRBV7-9
J: TRBJ2-3
D: -
CDR3: CASSQVGPSTDTQYF
DNA: TGTGCCAGCAGTCAGGTGGGACCCAGCACAGATACGCAGTATTTT

size: -
V: TRBV2
J: TRBJ1-2
D: TRBD1
CDR3: CASRRDRADYGYTF
DNA: TGTGCCAGCAGACGAGACAGGGCGGACTATGGCTACACCTTC

size: -
V: TRBV5-1
J: TRBJ2-6
D: -
CDR3: CASSLHSISGANVLTF
DNA: TGCGCCAGCAGCTTGCACAGCATCTCTGGGGCCAACGTCCTGACTTTC

size: -
V: TRBV10-2
J: TRBJ2-5
D: TRBD1
CDR3: CASNPQGAEETQYF
DNA: TGCGCCAGCAACCCACAGGGGGCCGAAGAGACCCAGTACTTC

size: -
V: TRBV5-5
J: TRBJ1-6
D: TRBD1
CDR3: CASSRGQGAGNSPLHF
DNA: TGTGCCAGCAGCCGTGGACAGGGGGCAGGTAATTCACCCCTCCACTTT

size: -
V: TRBV11-2
J: TRBJ1-6
D: -
CDR3: CASSSSSPLHF
DNA: TGTGCCAGCAGCTCCTCGTCACCCCTCCACTTT

size: -
V: TRBV7-2
J: TRBJ1-5
D: -
CDR3: CASSFAAGSNQPQHF
DNA: TGTGCCAGCAGCTTCGCTGCCGGGAGCAATCAGCCCCAGCATTTT

size: large
V: TRBV2
J: TRBJ1-1
D: -
CDR3: CASSESSGAGAPFF
DNA: TGTGCCAGCAGTGAAAGTTCCGGGGCCGGAGCACCTTTCTTT

size: -
V: TRBV9
J: TRBJ1-3
D: -
CDR3: CASSVTGSGNTIYF
DNA: TGTGCCAGCAGCGTCACAGGGTCGGGAAACACCATATATTTT

size: -
V: TRBV6-5
J: TRBJ1-1
D: -
CDR3: CARRRRSGNTEAFF
DNA: TGTGCCAGGAGACGGCGTTCGGGGAACACTGAAGCTTTCTTT

size: few
V: TRBV4-1
J: TRBJ2-6
D: -
CDR3: CASSQGFYDREVSGANVLTF
DNA: TGCGCCAGCAGCCAGGGATTTTACGACAGGGAGGTTTCTGGGGCCAACGTCCTGACTTTC

size: -
V: TRBV5-1
J: TRBJ2-1
D: TRBD1
CDR3: CASSFQGVRDEQFF
DNA: TGCGCCAGCAGCTTTCAGGGGGTGCGGGATGAGCAGTTCTTC

size: -
V: TRBV4-1
J: TRBJ2-7
D: TRBD1
CDR3: CASSHPSRQGASSEQYF
DNA: TGCGCCAGCAGCCACCCTAGTAGACAGGGGGCGTCGAGCGAGCAGTACTTC

size: few
V: TRBV27
J: TRBJ2-2
D: TRBD1
CDR3: CASSFGTGVPTGELFF
DNA: TGTGCCAGCAGTTTCGGGACAGGGGTCCCCACCGGGGAGCTGTTTTTT

size: -
V: TRBV6-4
J: TRBJ1-2
D: -
CDR3: CATLSPEGGGYTF
DNA: TGTGCCACTCTATCCCCCGAGGGAGGTGGCTACACCTTC

size: -
V: TRBV5-1
J: TRBJ2-2
D: TRBD2
CDR3: CASSLGLAVDTGELFF
DNA: TGCGCCAGCAGCTTGGGACTAGCGGTCGACACCGGGGAGCTGTTTTTT

size: -
V: TRBV2
J: TRBJ2-7
D: -
CDR3: CASSETADREWNEQYF
DNA: TGTGCCAGCAGTGAAACGGCGGACCGCGAATGGAACGAGCAGTACTTC

size: -
V: TRBV21-1
J: TRBJ2-3
D: -
CDR3: CASKGGLAFDTQYF
DNA: TGTGCCAGCAAAGGGGGACTAGCGTTCGATACGCAGTATTTT